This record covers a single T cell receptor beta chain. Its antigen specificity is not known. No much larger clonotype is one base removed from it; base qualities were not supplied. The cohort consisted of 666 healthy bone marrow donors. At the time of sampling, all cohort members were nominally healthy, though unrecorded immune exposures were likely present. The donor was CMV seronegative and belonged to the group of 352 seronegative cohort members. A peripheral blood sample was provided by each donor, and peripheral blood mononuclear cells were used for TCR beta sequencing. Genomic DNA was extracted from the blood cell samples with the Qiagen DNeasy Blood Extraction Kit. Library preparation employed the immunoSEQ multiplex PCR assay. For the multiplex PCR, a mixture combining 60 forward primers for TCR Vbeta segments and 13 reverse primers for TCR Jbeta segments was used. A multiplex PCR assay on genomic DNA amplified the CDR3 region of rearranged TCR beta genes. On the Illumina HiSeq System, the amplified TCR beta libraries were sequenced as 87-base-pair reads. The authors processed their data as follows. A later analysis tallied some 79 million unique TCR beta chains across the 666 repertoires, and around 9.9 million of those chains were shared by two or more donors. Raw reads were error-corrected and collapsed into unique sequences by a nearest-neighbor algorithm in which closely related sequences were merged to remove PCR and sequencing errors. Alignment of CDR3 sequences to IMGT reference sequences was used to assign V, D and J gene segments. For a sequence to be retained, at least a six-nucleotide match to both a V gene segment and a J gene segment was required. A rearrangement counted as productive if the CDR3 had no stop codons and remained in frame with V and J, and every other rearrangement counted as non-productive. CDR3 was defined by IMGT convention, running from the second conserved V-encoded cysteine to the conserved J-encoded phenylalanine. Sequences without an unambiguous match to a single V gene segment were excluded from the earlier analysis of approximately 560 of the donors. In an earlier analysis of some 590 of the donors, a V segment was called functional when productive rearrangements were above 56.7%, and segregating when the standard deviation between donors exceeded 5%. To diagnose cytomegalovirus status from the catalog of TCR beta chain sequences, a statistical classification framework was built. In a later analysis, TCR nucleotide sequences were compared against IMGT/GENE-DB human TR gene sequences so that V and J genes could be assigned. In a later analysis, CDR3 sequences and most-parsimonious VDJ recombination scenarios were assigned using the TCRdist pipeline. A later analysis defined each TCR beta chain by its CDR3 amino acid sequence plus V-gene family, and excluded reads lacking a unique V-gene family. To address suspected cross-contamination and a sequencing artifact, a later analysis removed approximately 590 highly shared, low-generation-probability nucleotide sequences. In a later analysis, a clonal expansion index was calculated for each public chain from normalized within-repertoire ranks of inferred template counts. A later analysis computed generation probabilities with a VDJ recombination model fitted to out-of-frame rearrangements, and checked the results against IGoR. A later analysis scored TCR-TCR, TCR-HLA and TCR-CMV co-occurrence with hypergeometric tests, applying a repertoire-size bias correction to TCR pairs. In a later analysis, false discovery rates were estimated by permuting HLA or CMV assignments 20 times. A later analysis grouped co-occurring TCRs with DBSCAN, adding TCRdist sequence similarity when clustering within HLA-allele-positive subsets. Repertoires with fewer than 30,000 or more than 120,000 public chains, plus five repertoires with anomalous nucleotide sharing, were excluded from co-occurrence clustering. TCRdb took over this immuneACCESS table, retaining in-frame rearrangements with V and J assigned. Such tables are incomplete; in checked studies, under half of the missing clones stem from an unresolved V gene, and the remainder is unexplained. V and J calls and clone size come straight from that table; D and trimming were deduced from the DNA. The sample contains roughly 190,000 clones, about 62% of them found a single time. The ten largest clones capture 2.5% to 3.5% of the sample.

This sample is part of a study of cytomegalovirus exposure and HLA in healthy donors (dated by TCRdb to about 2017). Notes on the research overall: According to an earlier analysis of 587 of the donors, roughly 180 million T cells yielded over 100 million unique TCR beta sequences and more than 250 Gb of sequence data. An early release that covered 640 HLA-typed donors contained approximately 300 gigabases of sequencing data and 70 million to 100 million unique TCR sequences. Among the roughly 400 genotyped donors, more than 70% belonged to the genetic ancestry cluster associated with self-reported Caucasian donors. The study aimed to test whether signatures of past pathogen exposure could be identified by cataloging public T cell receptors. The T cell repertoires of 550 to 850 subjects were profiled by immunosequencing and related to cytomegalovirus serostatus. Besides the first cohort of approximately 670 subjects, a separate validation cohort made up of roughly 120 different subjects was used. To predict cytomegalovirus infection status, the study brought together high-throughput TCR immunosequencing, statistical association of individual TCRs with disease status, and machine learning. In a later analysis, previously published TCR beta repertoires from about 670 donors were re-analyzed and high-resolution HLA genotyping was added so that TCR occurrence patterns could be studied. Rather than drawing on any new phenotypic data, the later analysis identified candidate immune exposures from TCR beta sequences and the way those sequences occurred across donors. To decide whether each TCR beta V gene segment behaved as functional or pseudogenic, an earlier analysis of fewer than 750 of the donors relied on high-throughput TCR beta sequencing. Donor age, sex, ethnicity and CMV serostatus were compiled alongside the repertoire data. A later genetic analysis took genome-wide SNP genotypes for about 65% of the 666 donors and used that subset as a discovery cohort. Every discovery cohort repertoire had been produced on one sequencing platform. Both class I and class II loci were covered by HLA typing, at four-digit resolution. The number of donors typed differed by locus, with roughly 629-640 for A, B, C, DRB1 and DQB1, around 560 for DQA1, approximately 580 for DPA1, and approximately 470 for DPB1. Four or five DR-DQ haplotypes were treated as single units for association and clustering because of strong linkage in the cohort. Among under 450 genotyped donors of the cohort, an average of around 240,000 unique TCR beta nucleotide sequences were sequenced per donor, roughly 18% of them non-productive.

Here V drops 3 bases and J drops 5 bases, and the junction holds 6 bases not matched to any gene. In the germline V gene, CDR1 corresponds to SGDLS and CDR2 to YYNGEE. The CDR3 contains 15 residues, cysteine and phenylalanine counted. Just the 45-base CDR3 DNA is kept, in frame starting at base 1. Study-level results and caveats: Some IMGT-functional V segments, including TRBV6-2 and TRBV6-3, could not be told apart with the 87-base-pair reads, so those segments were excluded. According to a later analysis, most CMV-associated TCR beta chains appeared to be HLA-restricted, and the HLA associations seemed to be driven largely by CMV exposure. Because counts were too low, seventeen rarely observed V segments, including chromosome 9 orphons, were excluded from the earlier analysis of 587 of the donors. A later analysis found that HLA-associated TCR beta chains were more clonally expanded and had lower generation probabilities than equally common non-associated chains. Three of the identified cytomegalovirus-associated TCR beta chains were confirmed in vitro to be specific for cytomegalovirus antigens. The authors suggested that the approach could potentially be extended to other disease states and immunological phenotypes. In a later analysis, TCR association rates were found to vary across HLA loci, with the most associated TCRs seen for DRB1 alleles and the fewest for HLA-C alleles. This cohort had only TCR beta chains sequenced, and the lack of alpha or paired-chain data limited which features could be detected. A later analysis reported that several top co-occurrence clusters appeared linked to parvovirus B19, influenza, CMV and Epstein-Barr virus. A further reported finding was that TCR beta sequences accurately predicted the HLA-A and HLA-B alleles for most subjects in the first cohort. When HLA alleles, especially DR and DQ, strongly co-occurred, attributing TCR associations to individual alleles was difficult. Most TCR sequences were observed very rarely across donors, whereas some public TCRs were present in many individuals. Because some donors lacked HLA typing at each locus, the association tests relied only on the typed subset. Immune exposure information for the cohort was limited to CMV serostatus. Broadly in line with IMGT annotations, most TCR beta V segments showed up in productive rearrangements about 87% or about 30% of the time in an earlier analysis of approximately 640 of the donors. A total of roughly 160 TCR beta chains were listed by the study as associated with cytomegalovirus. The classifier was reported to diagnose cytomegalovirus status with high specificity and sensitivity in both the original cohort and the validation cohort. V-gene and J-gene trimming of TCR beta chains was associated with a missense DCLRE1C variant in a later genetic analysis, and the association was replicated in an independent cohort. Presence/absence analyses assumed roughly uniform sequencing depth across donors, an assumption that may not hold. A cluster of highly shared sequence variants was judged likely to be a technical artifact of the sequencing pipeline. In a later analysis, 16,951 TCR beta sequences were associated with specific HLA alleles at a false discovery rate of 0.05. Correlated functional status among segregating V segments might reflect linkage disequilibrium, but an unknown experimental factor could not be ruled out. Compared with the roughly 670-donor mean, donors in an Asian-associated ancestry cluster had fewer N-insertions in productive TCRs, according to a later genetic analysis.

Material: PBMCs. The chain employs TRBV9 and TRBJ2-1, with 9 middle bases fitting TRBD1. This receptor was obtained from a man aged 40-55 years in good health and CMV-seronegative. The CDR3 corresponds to CASSARDRVHNEQFF. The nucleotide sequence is TGTGCCAGCAGCGCCCGGGACAGGGTCCACAATGAGCAGTTCTTC.